One sample yielded the 24 T cell receptor beta chains listed below, sequenced in a study of cytotoxic CD8 clonotypes in ibrutinib-treated CLL. Produced via immunoSEQ multiplex PCR; TCRdb's table is partial and in-frame only. The sample has over 250,000 clones, less than 85% seen once; the top ten hold around 5.3%. Specimen: PBMCs, collected at disease progression, from a patient treated with ibrutinib. The receptors originated from a human donor with chronic lymphocytic leukemia.

CDR3 nucleotides: TGTGCCAGCGGCCCACAAAGCAATGAGCAGTTCTTC. Protein: CASGPQSNEQFF. The rearrangement links TRBV5-6 to TRBJ2-1; no definite D call. Germline lookup yields CDR1 SGHDT and CDR2 YYEEEE. Trimming took off 7 bases at V and 6 bases at J, with 11 bases between the two ends. The CDR3 loop spans 12 amino acids.

The chain carries TRBV5-6 and TRBJ1-1, with D maybe TRBD1 (5 bases). The CDR3 totals 15 residues. V was clipped by 3 bases and J by 1 base, with 13 bases between them. CDR1 SGHDT and CDR2 YYEEEE come from the germline V gene. The CDR3 DNA reads as TGTGCCAGCAGCTCCTTCAGGGCCCCGAACACTGAAGCTTTCTTT. It yields the protein CASSSFRAPNTEAFF.

The genes are TRBV7-2 and TRBJ2-7; perhaps TRBD1 as D (6 bases). Germline V gene data show CDR1 as SGHTA and CDR2 as FQGNSA. The germline V and J ends were trimmed by 0 bases and 3 bases, with 18 bases remaining between them. This CDR3 spans 17 amino acids. The CDR3 loop is CASSLAGFDRLFYEQYF. For the CDR3, the DNA is TGTGCCAGCAGCTTAGCAGGGTTCGACAGGTTATTCTACGAGCAGTACTTC.

The rearrangement joins TRBV4-2 to TRBJ2-7; 8 positions match TRBD1. The CDR3 spans 16 residues. Trimming took 1 base from V and 2 from J; bases not matched to a gene: 7. Germline assignment: CDR1 LGHNA and CDR2 YNFKEQ. The CDR3 protein is CASSQGETGDPYEQYF. The CDR3 DNA follows: TGTGCCAGCAGCCAAGGAGAGACAGGGGACCCCTACGAGCAGTACTTC.

The chain employs TRBV29-1 and TRBJ2-3; D is undetermined. Germline CDR1 SQVTM, CDR2 ANQGSEA. The CDR3 consists of 11 residues. Trimming removed 5 bases from V and 6 bases from J, with 9 bases in between. The CDR3 DNA reads as TGCAGCGTTACCTTTTCGGATACGCAGTATTTT. This translates into CSVTFSDTQYF.

The chain links TRBV10-3 to TRBJ2-7; the D gene is possibly TRBD1 (6 bases). Per the germline V gene, CDR1 is ENHRY and CDR2 is SYGVKD. Trimming removed 0 bases from V and 9 bases from J, with 18 bases in between. CDR3 size: 15 residues. The CDR3 loop reads CAISESALKGVGQYF. CDR3 sequence (DNA): TGTGCCATCAGTGAGTCTGCCCTAAAGGGGGTGGGGCAGTACTTC.

This rearrangement joins TRBV5-1 to TRBJ2-2, with D possibly matching TRBD1 (6 bases). Between the trimmed V and J ends, which lost 0 bases and 4 bases, there was a span of 13 bases. Germline V CDR1 and CDR2: SGHRS, YFSETQ. This CDR3 is built from 16 residues. The CDR3 region has the DNA TGCGCCAGCAGCTTGGGGCGGCTAGGGGGCACCGGGGAGCTGTTTTTT. It translates to CASSLGRLGGTGELFF.

This chain links TRBV28 with TRBJ2-1; D might be TRBD2 (5 bases). The CDR3 has 17 amino acids. V was clipped by 0 bases and J by 1 base, with 13 bases between them. Per germline, CDR1 MDHEN and CDR2 SYDVKM. CDR3 nucleotides: TGTGCCAGCAGTTTATGGGACTTCCTGGGTTCCTACAATGAGCAGTTCTTC. Protein product: CASSLWDFLGSYNEQFF.

The V and J genes are TRBV5-4 and TRBJ2-5; 10 bases are a match to TRBD2. Germline V gene lookup returns CDR1 SGHNT and CDR2 YYREEE (reference sequence). Unmatched junction bases numbered 6, after V lost 3 bases and J lost 4 bases. The CDR3 is 15 residues long. Here the CDR3 DNA reads TGTGCCAGCAGCTCCCCTAGCGGGAGAGGAGAGACCCAGTACTTC. Translation gives CASSSPSGRGETQYF.

V usage is TRBV28 and J usage is TRBJ1-5; 10 positions agree with TRBD1. The CDR3 totals 16 residues. Germline V gene data show CDR1 as MDHEN and CDR2 as SYDVKM. Trimming at V came to 3 bases and at J to 3 bases, leaving 5 bases not matched to a gene. The CDR3: CASSFPGTGANQPQHF. CDR3 coding DNA: TGTGCCAGCAGTTTTCCCGGGACAGGGGCCAATCAGCCCCAGCATTTT.

The chain couples TRBV5-4 to TRBJ2-5, with D perhaps given as TRBD1 or TRBD2 (7 bases each). This CDR3 has 14 amino acids. Trimming removed 1 base from V and 4 bases from J, with 11 bases in between. Germline CDR1 SGHNT, CDR2 YYREEE (reference sequence). For the CDR3, the DNA is TGTGCCAGCAGCTTGCTCAGGGGGGGAGAGACCCAGTACTTC. This gives the protein CASSLLRGGETQYF.

In its sample, this clone was seen a few times. The DNA for the CDR3 is TGTGCCAGCAGCCAAGCCGACACAGGATTGGGGAGCAATCAGCCCCAGCATTTT. Protein sequence: CASSQADTGLGSNQPQHF. The chain links TRBV4-2 to TRBJ1-5; tentatively, D is TRBD1 (5 bases). Trimming stripped 1 base from V and 1 base from J, with 17 bases between. The CDR3 has 18 residues. Germline CDR1 LGHNA, CDR2 YNFKEQ.

In its sample, this clone was seen a few times. This chain connects TRBV7-9 to TRBJ2-5; tentative D call: TRBD1 (6 bases). The V gene's germline CDR1 is SEHNR and CDR2 FQNEAQ (reference sequence). The length of the CDR3 is 13 residues. V was pared by 5 bases and J by 3 bases, with 10 bases between. CDR3 sequence (DNA): TGTGCCAGCAGCCCCACAGGGAAAGAGACCCAGTACTTC. It encodes CASSPTGKETQYF.

The chain recombines TRBV18 with TRBJ1-2, with TRBD1 identical over 7 bases. Trimming at V came to 3 bases and at J to 5 bases, leaving 9 bases not matched to a gene. Looked up from germline, CDR1 is KGHSH and CDR2 is LQKENI. This CDR3 contains 15 residues. The CDR3 sequence: CASSPDRSITYGYTF. The CDR3 nucleotides read TGTGCCAGCTCACCGGACAGGTCCATAACTTATGGCTACACCTTC. Full variable domain (remainder filled in from reference TRBV18 and TRBJ1-2): NAGVMQNPRHLVRRRGQEARLRCSPMKGHSHVYWYRQLPEEGLKFMVYLQKENIIDESGMPKERFSAEFPKEGPSILRIQQVVRGDSAAYFCASSPDRSITYGYTFGSGTRLTVV.

The V and J genes are TRBV7-9 and TRBJ1-1; 7 nucleotides agree with TRBD1. This CDR3 has 15 residues. V lost 5 bases, J lost 0 bases, and 6 bases stayed unmatched. CDR1 is SEHNR and CDR2 is FQNEAQ in the germline V gene (reference sequence). The CDR3: CASSPLGQLNTEAFF. CDR3 DNA sequence: TGTGCCAGCAGCCCTTTGGGACAGCTGAACACTGAAGCTTTCTTT.

This chain uses TRBV6-1 with TRBJ1-2; TRBD1 agrees at 7 bases. The V and J ends lost 8 bases and 8 bases, in that order; junction bases with no gene match: 14. Germline lookup yields CDR1 MNHNS and CDR2 SASEGT. CDR3 size: 14 residues. CDR3 sequence reads: CASGRFDREYGYTF. CDR3 nucleotide sequence: TGTGCCAGCGGGAGGTTTGACAGGGAATACGGCTACACCTTC.

This chain joins TRBV19 and TRBJ2-5, with 13 positions matching TRBD2. The CDR3 sequence is 16 residues long. Germline V lookup: CDR1 LNHDA, CDR2 SQIVND (reference sequence). J lost 2 bases, V lost 5 bases, and 5 bases had no gene match. The CDR3 loop reads CASSPGTSGIQETQYF. For the CDR3, the DNA is TGTGCCAGTAGTCCGGGGACTAGCGGGATACAAGAGACCCAGTACTTC.

The chain carries TRBV10-2 and TRBJ1-5; TRBD1 might be the D (6 bases). The CDR3 runs 12 residues. V was pared by 7 bases and J by 4 bases, with 8 bases between. Looked up from germline, CDR1 is WSHSY and CDR2 is SAAADI. The CDR3 region is CASTQGNQPQHF. CDR3 sequence (DNA): TGCGCCAGCACTCAGGGGAATCAGCCCCAGCATTTT.

Turning to this clone: Other DNA variants within this sample encode the same CDR3. V gene TRBV6-5 combines with J gene TRBJ1-1; unclear D gene. Between the trimmed V and J ends, which lost 4 bases and 1 base, there was a span of 10 bases. The CDR3 runs to 14 residues. CDR1 is MNHEY and CDR2 is SVGAGI in the germline V gene. In DNA, the CDR3 is TGTGCCAGCAGTTCCCGGGCAGGGAACACTGAAGCTTTCTTT. It yields the protein CASSSRAGNTEAFF.

This clone was detected only a few times. The rearrangement joins TRBV29-1 to TRBJ1-1; 7 bases map to TRBD1. Trimming took 3 bases from V and 1 from J; bases not matched to a gene: 2. Germline V gives CDR1 SQVTM, CDR2 ANQGSEA. There are 13 residues in the CDR3. CDR3 sequence: CSVDRQGNTEAFF. The CDR3, as DNA: TGCAGCGTTGACCGACAGGGGAACACTGAAGCTTTCTTT.

The genes are TRBV5-4 and TRBJ2-7; 7 bases fit TRBD1. V shed 0 bases and J 1 base; nucleotides not matched to a gene: 4. The CDR3 contains 15 residues. CDR1 is SGHNT, CDR2 YYREEE, per germline (reference sequence). The CDR3 is CASSLGGRGSYEQYF. CDR3 coding DNA: TGTGCCAGCAGCTTGGGCGGCAGGGGGTCCTACGAGCAGTACTTC. The entire variable domain, with the rest obtained from reference TRBV5-4 and TRBJ2-7, is as follows: ETGVTQSPTHLIKTRGQQVTLRCSSQSGHNTVSWYQQALGQGPQFIFQYYREEENGRGNFPPRFSGLQFPNYSSELNVNALELDDSALYLCASSLGGRGSYEQYFGPGTRLTVT.

The V gene is TRBV7-9, the J gene TRBJ2-3; 13 bases align to TRBD2. The trim removed 5 bases at V and 2 bases at J, leaving 4 bases unmatched. CDR3 length: 16 residues. Per germline, CDR1 SEHNR and CDR2 FQNEAQ (reference sequence). CDR3 nucleotide sequence: TGTGCCAGCAGCGGGGGACTAGCGGGGCACACAGATACGCAGTATTTT. This translates into CASSGGLAGHTDTQYF.

For the CDR3, the DNA is TGTGCCAGCAGCTTGTGGGGACAGGGATGGACTGAAGCTTTCTTT. As protein: CASSLWGQGWTEAFF. This chain connects TRBV5-8 to TRBJ1-1; 9 bases match TRBD1. Germline assignment: CDR1 SGHTS and CDR2 YDEGEE. The CDR3 has 15 amino acids. J gave up 5 bases and V 1 base, and 6 bases lay outside the gene matches.

The chain couples TRBV5-1 to TRBJ1-6, with D unresolved. V lost 4 bases and J 11 bases, leaving 10 bases between the germline ends. The CDR3 runs 12 residues. The germline V gene encodes CDR1 SGHRS and CDR2 YFSETQ. The DNA for the CDR3 is TGCGCCAGCAGCCCGGGAGGAGCACCCCTCCACTTT. Protein product: CASSPGGAPLHF.